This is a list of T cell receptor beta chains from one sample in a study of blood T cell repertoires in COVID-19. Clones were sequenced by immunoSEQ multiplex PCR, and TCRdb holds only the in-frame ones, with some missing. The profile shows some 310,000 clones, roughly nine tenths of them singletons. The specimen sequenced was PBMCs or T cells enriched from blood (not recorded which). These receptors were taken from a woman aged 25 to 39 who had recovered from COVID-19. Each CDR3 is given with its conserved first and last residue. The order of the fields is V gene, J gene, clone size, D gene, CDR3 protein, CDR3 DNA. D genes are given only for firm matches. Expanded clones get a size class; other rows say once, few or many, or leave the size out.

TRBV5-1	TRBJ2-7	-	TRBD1	CASSFTGQGYEQYF	TGCGCCAGCAGCTTTACGGGACAGGGGTACGAGCAGTACTTC
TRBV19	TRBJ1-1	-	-	CASSPTEMMNTEAFF	TGTGCCAGTAGCCCGACTGAGATGATGAACACTGAAGCTTTCTTT
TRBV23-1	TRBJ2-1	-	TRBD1	CASWTGDTYNEQFF	TGCGCCAGCTGGACAGGGGACACCTACAATGAGCAGTTCTTC
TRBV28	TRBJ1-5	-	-	CASSSIQPQHF	TGTGCCAGCAGTTCTATTCAGCCCCAGCATTTT
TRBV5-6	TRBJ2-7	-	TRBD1	CASSPGTGSYLVYEQYF	TGTGCCAGCAGCCCCGGGACAGGGAGTTATCTGGTCTACGAGCAGTACTTC
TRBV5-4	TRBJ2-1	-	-	CASSRTGNEQFF	TGTGCCAGCAGCCGGACTGGCAATGAGCAGTTCTTC
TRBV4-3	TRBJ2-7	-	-	CASSQGGGSYEQYF	TGCGCCAGCAGCCAGGGGGGCGGGAGTTACGAGCAGTACTTC
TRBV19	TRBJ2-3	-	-	CASRSDLGTDTQYF	TGTGCCAGTAGAAGCGACCTCGGCACAGATACGCAGTATTTT
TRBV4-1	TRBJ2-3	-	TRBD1	CASSQEGRGREGFRADTQYF	TGCGCCAGCAGCCAAGAAGGCAGGGGGCGTGAAGGGTTCAGAGCAGATACGCAGTATTTT
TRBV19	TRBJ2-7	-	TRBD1	CASSAGTGPYEQYF	TGTGCCAGTAGTGCCGGGACAGGGCCCTACGAGCAGTACTTC
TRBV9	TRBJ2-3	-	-	CASSVARSDTQYF	TGTGCCAGCAGCGTAGCTCGGAGTGATACGCAGTATTTT
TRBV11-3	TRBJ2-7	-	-	CASSLGGPSGEQYF	TGTGCCAGCAGCTTAGGAGGCCCCTCCGGCGAGCAGTACTTC
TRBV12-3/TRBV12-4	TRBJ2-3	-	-	CASSPTSDTQYF	TGTGCCAGCAGTCCTACCTCAGATACGCAGTATTTT
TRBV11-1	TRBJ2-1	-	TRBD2	CASRPPTSGSENEQFF	TGTGCCAGCAGACCCCCAACTAGCGGGAGTGAAAATGAGCAGTTCTTC
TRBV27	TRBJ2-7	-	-	CASSPRPGYEQYF	TGTGCCAGCAGTCCCAGGCCAGGTTACGAGCAGTACTTC
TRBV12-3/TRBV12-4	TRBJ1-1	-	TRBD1	CASSTGGVETAFF	TGTGCCAGCAGCACAGGGGGTGTAGAGACAGCTTTCTTT
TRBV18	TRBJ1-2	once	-	CASSPFSEQSHYGYTF	TGTGCCAGCTCACCATTCAGTGAACAGAGCCACTATGGCTACACCTTC
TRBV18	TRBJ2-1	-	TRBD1	CASSRSPRQGANEQFF	TGTGCCAGCTCACGCAGTCCGAGACAGGGAGCCAATGAGCAGTTCTTC
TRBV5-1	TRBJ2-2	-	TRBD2	CASSPKGLAELTGELFF	TGCGCCAGCAGCCCTAAAGGACTAGCGGAACTCACCGGGGAGCTGTTTTTT
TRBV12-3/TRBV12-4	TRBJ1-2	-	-	CASSPGSEGGYTF	TGTGCCAGCAGCCCGGGTTCGGAAGGAGGCTACACCTTC
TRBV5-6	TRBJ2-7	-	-	CASSTGLYEQYF	TGTGCCAGCAGCACAGGGTTGTACGAGCAGTACTTC